This entry concerns a single T cell receptor (beta chain). As yet, its antigen is unknown. The data are from a study of T-cell reconstitution after alpha-beta-depleted transplantation in children. V was trimmed by 1 base and J by 4 bases, leaving 8 bases between them. The germline V gene encodes CDR1 GTSNPN and CDR2 SVGIG (reference sequence). This CDR3 has 13 amino acids. Using unique molecular identifiers, the investigators prepared the TCRbeta library. Using its own MiXCR run on the PCR reads, TCRdb lists one record per CDR3 protein. The profile shows over 45,000 distinct CDR3 sequences, approximately 6.1% of them singletons. The study, taken as a whole, reports: Elevated TCRbeta diversity at day 60 was traced, in some patients, to surviving recipient T cells and thymic progenitors. By one year post-transplant, T-cell counts and diversity largely arose from T cells that were newly produced. At around two months after transplant, the alpha-beta T cells were reportedly derived from several hundred expanded clones that came from non-depleted graft cells.

The starting material was PBMCs, mostly from graft donor cells, obtained 60 days after TCRalphabeta/CD19-depleted stem cell transplant. The genes are TRBV30 and TRBJ1-5, with D possibly being TRBD1 (5 bases). This TCR derives from a female patient aged 2-15 years who had a stem cell transplant for aplastic anemia, so the T cells may come from the graft donor. For the CDR3, the DNA is TGTGCCTGGAGTGGACAGATAAATCAGCCCCAGCATTTT. Translated: CAWSGQINQPQHF.